The present TCR beta chain was sequenced within a study of metastatic and nonmetastatic thyroid tumors (TCRdb year 2020). With respect to the entire study: For patients with malignant and with benign thyroid disease, the researchers compared repertoires between peripheral blood samples and tumor or nodule tissue samples. Overall study outcomes, separate from this receptor: In both blood and tumor samples, TCR beta diversity was reported to be significantly higher in malignant tumors than in benign nodules.

The CDR3, from cysteine to phenylalanine, totals 14 residues. Of the read, only the CDR3 DNA is kept; its 42 bases are in frame from base 1. CDR1 and CDR2 are drawn from the germline V gene (reference sequence): MNHEY, SMNVEV. Unmatched junction bases come to 7, with V trimmed by 7 bases and J by 1 base. This clone occurred many times. It has no known antigen specificity. Base qualities were left out, and no much larger clone turns up one base away. No treatment had been received by any patient before thyroid surgery. Using T-cell receptor beta sequencing, the researchers looked back retrospectively at clinical samples from patients, gathered between about 2012 and 2018. Library generation was performed with PCR. TCRdb records Illumina HiSeq 4000 as the sequencer. High-throughput sequencing was used to profile the TCR beta-chain CDR3 region of every patient. The paper's processing steps were these. A classifier to discriminate distant-metastatic papillary thyroid cancer patients was built from CDR3 differences across clinicopathological groups. The Shannon index was used to assess repertoire diversity, and the Morisita-Horn index was used to assess tumor-blood repertoire similarity. TCRdb passed the public sequencing reads through fastp at Q25 and MiXCR, retaining productive beta sequences. V and J calls and clone size were set by TCRdb, not the authors. This sample lists 25,000 to 35,000 clones; about a sixth were detected once. The ten top clones hold over 4% of the sample.

This chain joins TRBV27 to TRBJ2-7, and 7 junction bases match TRBD1. The sample was blood. The TCR was taken from a female donor with papillary thyroid cancer or a benign thyroid nodule (not recorded which). Some clones in this sample may be carry-over from other donors' samples. The CDR3 has the sequence CASTPRDSSYEQYF. The sequence in DNA is TGTGCCAGCACACCTCGGGACAGTTCCTACGAGCAGTACTTC.